This T cell receptor beta chain appears in the sequencing data of a study of blood T cells in healthy people across ages. Study findings and constraints: A greater number of naive CD4+ cells and higher diversity distinguished long-lived donors from aged donors.

A second PCR, run for about 6 to 11 cycles, used a sample-barcoded 5' primer plus a J-beta primer mix. TCRdb redid the calling of the 5' RACE reads with MiXCR, one entry per CDR3 protein. The table shows about 1.4 million distinct CDR3 sequences, with 55% to 75% occurring only once. The V gene lost 10 bases and the J gene lost 2 bases, with 5 bases spanning the gap. Looked up from germline, CDR1 is MNHEY and CDR2 is SMNVEV (reference sequence). This CDR3 has 10 residues. This clonotype was seen only a few times. The antigen remains unidentified. Sequencing was done on a sample of blood. The chain couples TRBV27 to TRBJ2-5, with D uncertain. The receptor's source is a man aged 18 to 35 in good health. The CDR3 protein is CATFQETQYF. The CDR3 bases are TGTGCCACCTTTCAAGAGACCCAGTACTTC.